This TCR beta chain was recovered during a study of blood T cell repertoires in COVID-19. Study background: Acute and convalescent COVID-19 samples came from the United States, Italy and Spain.

All recovered Cohort 3 donors got two negative PCRs, got clearance, or saw symptom resolution. Source study methods: Estimation of nucleated cell counts relied on the amplification of reference gene primers. TCRdb's table, derived via immunoSEQ multiplex PCR, lists solely in-frame clones and lacks some. V, J and clone size are taken as reported in that table, and D and trimming were inferred from the DNA itself. The sample has about 180,000 clones, 88% seen once. The germline gives CDR1 SGDLS, CDR2 YYNGEE. The CDR3 is 14 amino acids. V was cut by 2 bases and J by 5 bases, with 13 bases left in between. Only one count was recorded for this clone.

The sample consisted of PBMCs or T cells enriched from blood (not recorded which). This receptor was obtained from a woman aged 18-29 years who had recovered from COVID-19. The chain links TRBV9 to TRBJ1-2; the D gene is possibly TRBD1 (6 bases). The CDR3 here is CASSVGQSRYGYTF. The CDR3 nucleotides are TGTGCCAGCAGCGTCGGACAGTCGAGATATGGCTACACCTTC.